This T cell receptor beta chain was sequenced for a study of blood T cell repertoires in COVID-19. For the study at large: Material from acute and convalescent COVID-19 was sourced from the United States, Italy and Spain.

The V end was cut by 3 bases, the J end by 7 bases, with 15 bases between. The CDR3 totals 14 residues. CDR1 is LGHNT and CDR2 is FRNRAP in the germline V gene. This table comes from immunoSEQ multiplex PCR, and its TCRdb copy is limited to in-frame clones, with some not included. This sample has fewer than 300,000 clones, with 65% to 90% found just once. The genes are TRBV12-5 and TRBJ1-1; D not certain. Specimen: peripheral blood. The receptor was derived from a woman in her sixties or seventies with active or convalescent COVID-19. CDR3 sequence: CASGFLRNPSEAFF. The CDR3 nucleotides read TGTGCTAGTGGTTTTTTACGTAATCCTAGTGAAGCTTTCTTT.